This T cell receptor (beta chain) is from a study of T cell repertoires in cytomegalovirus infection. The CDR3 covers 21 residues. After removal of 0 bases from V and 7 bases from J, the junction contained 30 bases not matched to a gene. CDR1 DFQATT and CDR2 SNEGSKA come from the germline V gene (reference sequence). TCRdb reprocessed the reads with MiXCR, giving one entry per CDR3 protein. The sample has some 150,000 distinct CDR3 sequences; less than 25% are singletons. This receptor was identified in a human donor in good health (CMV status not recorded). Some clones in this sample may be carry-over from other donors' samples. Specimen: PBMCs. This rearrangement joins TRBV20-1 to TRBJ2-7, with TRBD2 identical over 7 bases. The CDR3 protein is CSARDYGNDSPSGERAREQYF. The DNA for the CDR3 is TGCAGTGCTAGAGATTACGGCAACGACAGTCCGAGCGGGGAGCGAGCAAGGGAGCAGTACTTC.